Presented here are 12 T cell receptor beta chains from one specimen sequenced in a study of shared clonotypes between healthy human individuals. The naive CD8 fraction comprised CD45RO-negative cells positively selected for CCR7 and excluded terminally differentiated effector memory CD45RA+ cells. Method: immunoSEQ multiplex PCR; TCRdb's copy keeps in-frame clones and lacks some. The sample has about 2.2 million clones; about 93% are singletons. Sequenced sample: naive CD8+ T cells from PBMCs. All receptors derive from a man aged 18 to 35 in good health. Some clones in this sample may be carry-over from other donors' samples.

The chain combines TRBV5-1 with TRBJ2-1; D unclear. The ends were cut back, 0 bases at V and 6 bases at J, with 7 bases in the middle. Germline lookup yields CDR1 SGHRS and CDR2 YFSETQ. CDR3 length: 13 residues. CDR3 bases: TGCGCCAGCAGCTTGGGGGGTCCCAATGAGCAGTTCTTC. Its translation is CASSLGGPNEQFF.

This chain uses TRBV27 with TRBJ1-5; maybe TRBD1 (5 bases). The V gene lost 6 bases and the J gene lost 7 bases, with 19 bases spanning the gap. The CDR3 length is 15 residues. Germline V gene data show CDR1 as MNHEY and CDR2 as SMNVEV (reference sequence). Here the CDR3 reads CASSPLPGIDQPQHF. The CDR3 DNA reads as TGTGCCAGCAGCCCCCTCCCAGGGATCGACCAGCCCCAGCATTTT.

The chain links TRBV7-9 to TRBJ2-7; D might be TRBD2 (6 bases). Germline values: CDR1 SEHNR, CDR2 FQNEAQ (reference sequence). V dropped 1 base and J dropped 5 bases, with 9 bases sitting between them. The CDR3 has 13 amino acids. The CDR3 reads CASSLGGVHEQYF. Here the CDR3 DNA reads TGTGCCAGCAGCTTAGGGGGGGTGCACGAGCAGTACTTC.

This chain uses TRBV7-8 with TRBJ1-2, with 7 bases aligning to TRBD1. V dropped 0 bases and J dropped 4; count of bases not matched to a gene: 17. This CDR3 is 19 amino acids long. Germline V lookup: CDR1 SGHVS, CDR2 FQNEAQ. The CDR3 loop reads CASSLAMGGGDAPFYGYTF. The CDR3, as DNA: TGTGCCAGCAGCTTAGCCATGGGAGGGGGCGATGCGCCATTCTATGGCTACACCTTC.

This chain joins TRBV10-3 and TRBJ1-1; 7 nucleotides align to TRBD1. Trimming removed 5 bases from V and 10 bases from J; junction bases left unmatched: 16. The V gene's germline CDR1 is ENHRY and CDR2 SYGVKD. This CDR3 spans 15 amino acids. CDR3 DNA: TGTGCCATCAGTAACACGGGACAGCCCGGCGGGGGAGCTTTCTTT. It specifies CAISNTGQPGGGAFF.

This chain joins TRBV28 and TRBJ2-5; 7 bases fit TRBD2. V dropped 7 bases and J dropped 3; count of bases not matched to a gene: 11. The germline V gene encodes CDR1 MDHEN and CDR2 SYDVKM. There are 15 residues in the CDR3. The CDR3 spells CASTGEGEWEETQYF. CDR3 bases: TGTGCCAGCACCGGGGAGGGCGAGTGGGAAGAGACCCAGTACTTC.

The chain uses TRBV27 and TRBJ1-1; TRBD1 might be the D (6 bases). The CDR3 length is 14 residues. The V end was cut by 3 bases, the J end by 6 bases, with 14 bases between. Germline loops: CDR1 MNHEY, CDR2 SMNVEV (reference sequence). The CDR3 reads CASSFVGGVPEAFF. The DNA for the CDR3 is TGTGCCAGCAGTTTTGTGGGGGGCGTACCTGAAGCTTTCTTT.

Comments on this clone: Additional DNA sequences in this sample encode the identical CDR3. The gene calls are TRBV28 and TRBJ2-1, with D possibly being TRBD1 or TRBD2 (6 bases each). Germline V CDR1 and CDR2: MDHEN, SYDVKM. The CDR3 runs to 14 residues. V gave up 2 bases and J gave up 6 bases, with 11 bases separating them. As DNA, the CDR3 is TGTGCCAGCAGTTTAGTAGGAGGGGGCAATGAGCAGTTCTTC. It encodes CASSLVGGGNEQFF.

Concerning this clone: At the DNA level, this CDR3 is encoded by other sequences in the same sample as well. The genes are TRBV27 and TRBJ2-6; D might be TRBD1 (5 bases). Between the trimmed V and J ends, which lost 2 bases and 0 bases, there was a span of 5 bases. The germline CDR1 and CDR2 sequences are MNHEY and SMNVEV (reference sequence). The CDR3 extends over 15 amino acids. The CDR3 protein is CASSLQGSGANVLTF. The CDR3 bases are TGTGCCAGCAGTTTACAGGGCTCTGGGGCCAACGTCCTGACTTTC. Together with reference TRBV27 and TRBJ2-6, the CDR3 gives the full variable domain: EAQVTQNPRYLITVTGKKLTVTCSQNMNHEYMSWYRQDPGLGLRQIYYSMNVEVTDKGDVPEGYKVSRKEKRNFPLILESPSPNQTSLYFCASSLQGSGANVLTFGAGSRLTVL.

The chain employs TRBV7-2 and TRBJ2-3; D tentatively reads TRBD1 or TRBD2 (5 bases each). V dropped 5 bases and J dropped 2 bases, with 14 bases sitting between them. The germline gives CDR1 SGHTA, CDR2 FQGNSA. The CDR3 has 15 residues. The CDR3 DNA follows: TGTGCCAGCAGCCCGGACTGGGGCCACACAGATACGCAGTATTTT. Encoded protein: CASSPDWGHTDTQYF.

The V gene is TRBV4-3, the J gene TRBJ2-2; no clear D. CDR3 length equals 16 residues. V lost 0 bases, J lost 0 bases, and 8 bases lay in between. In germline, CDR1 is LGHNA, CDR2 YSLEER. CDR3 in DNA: TGCGCCAGCAGCCAAGATCTTGGCCCGAACACCGGGGAGCTGTTTTTT. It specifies CASSQDLGPNTGELFF.

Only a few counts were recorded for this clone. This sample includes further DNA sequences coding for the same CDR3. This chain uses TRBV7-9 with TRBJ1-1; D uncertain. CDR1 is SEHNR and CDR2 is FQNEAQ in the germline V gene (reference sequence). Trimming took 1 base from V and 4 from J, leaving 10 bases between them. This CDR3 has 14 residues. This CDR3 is CASSLVGRGTEAFF. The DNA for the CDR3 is TGTGCCAGCAGCTTAGTTGGCCGGGGCACTGAAGCTTTCTTT.